A single sample gave rise to the 13 T cell receptor beta chains below, sequenced in a study of post-analysis software for immune sequencing data (dated by TCRdb to 2013 to 2016). General findings and caveats noted by the study authors: Significantly higher frequencies in patients than in controls were found for roughly 5 TRBV segments, including TRBV5-6, TRBV5-1 and TRBV20-1.

The antigens for these receptors are not known. Receptor libraries were prepared by PCR. The instrument given in TCRdb is Illumina HiSeq 2500. To reduce PCR and sequencing biases, unique molecular identifiers were built into the TCR beta cDNA libraries. Using fastp at Q25 and MiXCR, TCRdb reprocessed the public reads and kept productive beta chains. Identical CDR3 proteins give one entry, which carries the most common genes and DNA. The sample records approximately 260,000 distinct CDR3 sequences, 36% of which are singletons. The ten largest clones take up around 4.8% of the sample. Sequencing input: blood. All receptors come from a girl aged 5 to 17 with multiple sclerosis.

This clonotype was seen ten or more times. This rearrangement joins TRBV20-1 to TRBJ2-4; 7 bases align to TRBD2. The CDR3 consists of 14 residues. J lost 4 bases, V lost 1 base, and 4 bases had no gene match. CDR1 is DFQATT, CDR2 SNEGSKA, per germline (reference sequence). The CDR3 DNA sequence: TGCAGTGCTAGAGCCGGGACTAAGAAAAACATTCAGTACTTC. This translates into CSARAGTKKNIQYF.

This clonotype occurred a few times. This chain joins TRBV7-9 and TRBJ1-2, with 9 nucleotides matching TRBD1. Germline CDR1 and CDR2: SEHNR and FQNEAQ (reference sequence). This CDR3 is built from 16 residues. The V gene end was trimmed by 5 bases and the J gene end by 4 bases; junction bases not matched to a gene: 11. The DNA of the CDR3 is TGTGCCAGCAGCCGGGAGGCAACAGGGGGCCCCTATGGCTACACCTTC. Protein product: CASSREATGGPYGYTF. The whole variable domain, remainder taken from reference TRBV7-9 and TRBJ1-2, is DTGVSQNPRHKITKRGQNVTFRCDPISEHNRLYWYRQTLGQGPEFLTYFQNEAQLEKSRLLSDRFSAERPKGSFSTLEIQRTEQGDSAMYLCASSREATGGPYGYTFGSGTRLTVV.

About this clonotype itself: A much bigger clone sits one base away, suggesting this may be a read error. V gene TRBV24-1 combines with J gene TRBJ1-2, with TRBD1 matching over 9 bases. The germline V gene has CDR1 KGHDR and CDR2 SFDVKD. Trimming took 6 bases from V and 10 from J; bases not matched to a gene: 5. CDR3 size: 12 residues. CDR3 in amino acids: CATSNHRGLYTF. The CDR3 nucleotides read TGTGCCACCAGTAATCACAGGGGGCTCTACACCTTC.

The sample holds a few counts of this clonotype. V usage is TRBV2 and J usage is TRBJ2-1; 7 nucleotides match TRBD1. This CDR3 has 13 residues. The germline V gene has CDR1 SNHLY and CDR2 FYNNEI. V was pared by 6 bases and J by 13 bases, with 12 bases of the junction left unmatched. The CDR3 bases are TGTGCCAGCAGCGACAGGACAGGAAGGAGCCAGTTCTTC. Protein sequence: CASSDRTGRSQFF.

This chain links TRBV28 with TRBJ2-1, with 11 bases aligning to TRBD2. Germline CDR1 MDHEN, CDR2 SYDVKM. The CDR3 covers 19 residues. Germline trimming cut 6 bases from V and 1 base from J; bases unmatched to any gene: 14. This CDR3 reads CASRSYSGRAPRSYNEQFF. As DNA, the CDR3 is TGTGCCAGCAGAAGTTATAGCGGGAGGGCCCCGAGATCCTACAATGAGCAGTTCTTC. Together with reference TRBV28 and TRBJ2-1, the CDR3 gives the full variable domain: DVKVTQSSRYLVKRTGEKVFLECVQDMDHENMFWYRQDPGLGLRLIYFSYDVKMKEKGDIPEGYSVSREKKERFSLILESASTNQTSMYLCASRSYSGRAPRSYNEQFFGPGTRLTVL.

Remarks on this clonotype: A much larger clonotype is one base distant, so this may be a read error. The genes are TRBV5-1 and TRBJ2-4, with D perhaps matching TRBD1 or TRBD2 (5 bases each). V lost 0 bases and J 0 bases, leaving 7 bases between the germline ends. The CDR3 consists of 15 residues. The V gene's germline CDR1 is SGHRS and CDR2 YFSETQ. The CDR3 DNA reads TGCGCCAGCAGCTTGGATGGGACAGCCAAAAACATTCAGTACTTC. Its protein product is CASSLDGTAKNIQYF.

Comments on this clonotype: Since a much larger clone is just one base distant, this may be a read error. The CDR3 loop reads CASSTAQGSDTRYF. The CDR3 DNA sequence: TGTGCCAGTAGTACGGCCCAGGGGTCAGATACGCGGTATTTT. The chain links TRBV19 to TRBJ2-3; tentatively, D is TRBD1 (6 bases). Germline CDR1 LNHDA, CDR2 SQIVND (reference sequence). This CDR3 contains 14 residues.

In this sample, this clonotype turned up a few times. A read error is possible here, since a much larger clone lies one base away. The chain joins TRBV4-1 to TRBJ1-1, with TRBD1 as a possible D gene (5 bases). The V end was cut by 0 bases, the J end by 1 base, with 12 bases between. This CDR3 has 16 residues. The germline gives CDR1 MGHRA, CDR2 YSYEKL. Here the CDR3 DNA reads TGCGCCAGCAGCCAAGATCGGTCAGGGCCGAACACTGAAGCTTTCTTT. This encodes CASSQDRSGPNTEAFF.

The chain carries TRBV29-1 and TRBJ2-4; tentative D call: TRBD1 (5 bases). TRBJ2-7 matches the DNA end more closely, so the J call is doubtful. CDR1 and CDR2 (germline): SQVTM, ANQGSEA. This CDR3 is built from 11 residues. CDR3 DNA: TGCAGCGCATCCAGGGATTACGAGCAGTACTTC. Residues: CSASRDYEQYF.

The CDR3 nucleotides are TGTGCCAGCAGTGGGGTTGGGGCAGGGAGCTCCTACAATGAGCAGTACTTC. It specifies CASSGVGAGSSYNEQYF. This chain joins TRBV25-1 and TRBJ2-7; D may match TRBD1 or TRBD2 (5 bases each). CDR3 size: 17 residues. V was clipped by 4 bases and J by 7 bases, with 26 bases between them. Germline CDR1 is MGHDK and CDR2 is SYGVNS.

The chain joins TRBV20-1 to TRBJ2-3; perhaps TRBD2 as D (5 bases). CDR3 size: 15 residues. V gave up 4 bases and J gave up 3 bases, with 17 bases separating them. Germline V gene lookup returns CDR1 DFQATT and CDR2 SNEGSKA (reference sequence). The CDR3 protein is CSANILAGVTDTQYF. CDR3 DNA sequence: TGCAGTGCTAATATACTGGCGGGTGTGACAGATACGCAGTATTTT.

As regards this clonotype: This may come from a read error, since a much larger clone is one base off. V and J are TRBV5-6 and TRBJ2-4; unclear D gene. This CDR3 contains 16 residues. V was shortened by 5 bases and J by 13 bases, with 28 bases between the two germline ends. The V gene's germline CDR1 is SGHDT and CDR2 YYEEEE. CDR3 region: CASSNSRPPPYNEQYF. CDR3 sequence (DNA): TGTGCCAGCAGTAATTCACGGCCCCCACCCTACAATGAGCAGTACTTC.

This clonotype was observed a handful of times. This sequence joins TRBV5-6 and TRBJ1-1, with D tentatively TRBD1 (6 bases). CDR3 size: 12 residues. Trimming removed 2 bases from V and 8 bases from J, with 10 bases in between. The germline CDR1 and CDR2 sequences are SGHDT and YYEEEE. The DNA of the CDR3 is TGTGCCAGCAGCTTTGGGGGGCTAGAAGCTTTCTTT. Residues: CASSFGGLEAFF.